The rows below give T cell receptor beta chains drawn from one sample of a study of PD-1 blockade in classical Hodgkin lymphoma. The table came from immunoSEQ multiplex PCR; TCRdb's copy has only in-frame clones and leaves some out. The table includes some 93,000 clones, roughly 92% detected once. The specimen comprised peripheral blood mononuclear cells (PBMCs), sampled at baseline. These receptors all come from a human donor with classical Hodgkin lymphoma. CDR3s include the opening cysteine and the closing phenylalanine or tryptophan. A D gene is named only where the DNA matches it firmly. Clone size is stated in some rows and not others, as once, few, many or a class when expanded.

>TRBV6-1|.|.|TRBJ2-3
CASSFVRGTDTQYF
TGTGCCAGCAGTTTCGTCAGGGGCACAGATACGCAGTATTTT
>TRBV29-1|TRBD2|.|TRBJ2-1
CSVETGTSSYNEQFF
TGCAGCGTTGAGACCGGGACTAGCAGTTACAATGAGCAGTTCTTC
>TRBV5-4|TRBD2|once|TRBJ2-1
CASSLGYPGLGPQFF
TGTGCCAGCAGCTTGGGTTATCCGGGACTAGGGCCCCAGTTCTTC
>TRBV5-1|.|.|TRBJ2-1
CASSFGWPLKQFF
TGCGCCAGCAGCTTTGGTTGGCCTCTTAAGCAGTTCTTC
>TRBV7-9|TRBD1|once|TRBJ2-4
CASSPTGSLAKNIQYF
TGTGCCAGCAGCCCGACAGGGTCCCTAGCCAAAAACATTCAGTACTTC
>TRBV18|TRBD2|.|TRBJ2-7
CASSPLAGEQYF
TGTGCCAGCTCACCACTAGCGGGCGAGCAGTACTTC
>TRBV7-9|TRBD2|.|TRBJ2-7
CASSFSAGGPYEQYF
TGTGCCAGCAGCTTTAGCGCGGGAGGGCCCTACGAGCAGTACTTC
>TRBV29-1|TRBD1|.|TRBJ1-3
CSVEDDRGLRNTIYF
TGCAGCGTTGAAGACGACAGGGGGCTAAGAAACACCATATATTTT
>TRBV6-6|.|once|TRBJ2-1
CASSPTAGNEQFF
TGTGCCAGCAGCCCTACCGCAGGTAATGAGCAGTTCTTC
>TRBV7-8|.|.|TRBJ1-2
CASSSEGNNGYTF
TGTGCCAGCAGCTCCGAAGGGAACAATGGCTACACCTTC
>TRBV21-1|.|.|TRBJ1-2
CASSARVGGLYGYTF
TGTGCCAGCAGCGCCCGGGTAGGGGGCCTCTATGGCTACACCTTC
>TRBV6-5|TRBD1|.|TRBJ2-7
CASSNRQGRTYEQYF
TGTGCCAGCAGCAATCGACAGGGACGGACCTACGAGCAGTACTTC
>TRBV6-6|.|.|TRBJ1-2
CASRSPGRTGYGYTF
TGTGCCAGCAGGTCACCAGGGCGCACGGGTTATGGCTACACCTTC
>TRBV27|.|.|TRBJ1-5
CASSPQQGFSNQPQHF
TGTGCCAGCAGTCCTCAACAGGGCTTCAGCAATCAGCCCCAGCATTTT
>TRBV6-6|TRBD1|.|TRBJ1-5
CASSMGQGAINQPQHF
TGTGCCAGCAGTATGGGACAGGGGGCAATCAATCAGCCCCAGCATTTT
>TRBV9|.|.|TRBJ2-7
CASSPTGGYYEQYF
TGTGCCAGCAGCCCGACTGGGGGTTATTACGAGCAGTACTTC
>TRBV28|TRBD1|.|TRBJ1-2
CASSGGQGGYGYTF
TGTGCCTCTTCCGGGGGGCAGGGGGGCTATGGCTACACCTTC
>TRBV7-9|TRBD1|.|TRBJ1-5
CASSSGQGARGPQHF
TGTGCCAGCAGCTCCGGACAGGGGGCGCGGGGGCCCCAGCATTTT
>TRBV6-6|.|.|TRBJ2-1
CASSYSSYEQFF
TGTGCCAGCAGTTACTCGTCCTATGAGCAGTTCTTC
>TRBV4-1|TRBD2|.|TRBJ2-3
CASSQDPSGATDTQYF
TGCGCCAGCAGCCAAGACCCTAGCGGGGCCACAGATACGCAGTATTTT
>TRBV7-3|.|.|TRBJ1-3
CASSSAPSGNTIYF
TGTGCCAGCAGCTCGGCGCCCTCTGGAAACACCATATATTTT
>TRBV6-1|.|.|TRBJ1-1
CASSETYNTEAFF
TGTGCCAGCAGTGAAACCTACAACACTGAAGCTTTCTTT
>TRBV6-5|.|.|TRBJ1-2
CASTPTGANYGYTF
TGTGCCAGCACCCCGACCGGGGCTAACTATGGCTACACCTTC
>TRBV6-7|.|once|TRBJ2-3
CASSLYPLLITDTQYF
TGTGCCAGCAGCCTTTACCCGTTGTTAATCACAGATACGCAGTATTTT
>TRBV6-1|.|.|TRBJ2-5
CASRGTETQYF
TGTGCCAGCAGGGGGACAGAGACCCAGTACTTC
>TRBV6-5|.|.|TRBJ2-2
CASKRLGELFF
TGTGCCAGCAAACGATTGGGGGAGCTGTTTTTT
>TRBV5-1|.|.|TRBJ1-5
CANRDSDQPQHF
TGCGCCAACAGAGACTCTGATCAGCCCCAGCATTTT
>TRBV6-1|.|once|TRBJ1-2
CASSESQDGYGYTF
TGTGCCAGCAGTGAATCCCAGGATGGCTATGGCTACACCTTC